This T cell receptor (beta chain) was recorded in a study of control samples from healthy donors and cancer patients. The germline V gene has CDR1 PRHDT and CDR2 FYEKMQ (reference sequence). Trimming left V 5 bases short and J 0 bases short, with 7 bases between. CDR3 size: 13 residues. Some clones are missing from TCRdb's copy, which holds only in-frame ones; the method was immunoSEQ multiplex PCR. Of some 130,000 clones listed, 75% to 95% are singletons. Sequencing used blood. The V gene is TRBV13, the J gene TRBJ1-1; D is undetermined. The receptor comes from a man aged 35-49 years in good health. The DNA for the CDR3 is TGTGCCAGCAGCGGGAACCTGAACACTGAAGCTTTCTTT. Its translation is CASSGNLNTEAFF. Full variable domain (missing parts from reference TRBV13 and TRBJ1-1): AAGVIQSPRHLIKEKRETATLKCYPIPRHDTVYWYQQGPGQDPQFLISFYEKMQSDKGSIPDRFSAQQFSDYHSELNMSSLELGDSALYFCASSGNLNTEAFFGQGTRLTVV.